Below, 5 T cell receptor beta chains from the same sample are listed, as sequenced in a study of blood T cell dynamics during melanoma immunotherapy. Generated by immunoSEQ multiplex PCR, the TCRdb table keeps only in-frame clones and is missing some. The table lists 8,500 to 10,000 clones, 80% to 90% of them singletons, with about 11% in the top ten. The time point here: pre-treatment baseline. The specimen comprised blood, sampled from a patient treated with checkpoint blockade. All receptors come from a human donor with melanoma.

V usage is TRBV7-3 and J usage is TRBJ1-1; D unclear. The CDR3 is 16 residues long. Trimming cost V 2 bases and J 2 bases, with 15 bases left between them. CDR1 SGHTA and CDR2 FQGTGA come from the germline V gene. The CDR3 region has the DNA TGTGCCAGCAGCTTATCTCCCCTCGGCGCCAACACTGAAGCTTTCTTT. This encodes CASSLSPLGANTEAFF.

The rearrangement joins TRBV6-4 to TRBJ1-1; TRBD1 might be the D (6 bases). Between the trimmed V and J ends, which lost 0 bases and 4 bases, there was a span of 18 bases. The CDR3 contains 17 residues. Germline CDR1 is MRHNA and CDR2 is SNTAGT. The CDR3 nucleotides are TGTGCCAGCAGTGACTCGAACGGTCGGACAGCCGTCACTGAAGCTTTCTTT. Translating gives CASSDSNGRTAVTEAFF.

V usage is TRBV2 and J usage is TRBJ2-3; D is undetermined. This CDR3 has 17 amino acids. Trimming left V 2 bases short and J 0 bases short, with 15 bases between. Germline CDR1 is SNHLY and CDR2 is FYNNEI. The chain's CDR3 is CASSESMADTSTDTQYF. The CDR3, as DNA: TGTGCCAGCAGTGAATCTATGGCGGATACTAGCACAGATACGCAGTATTTT.

The genes are TRBV2 and TRBJ1-4; TRBD1 aligns across 9 bases. The CDR3 extends over 14 amino acids. Looked up from germline, CDR1 is SNHLY and CDR2 is FYNNEI. Losses at the gene ends were 8 bases for V and 7 bases for J; bases not matched to a gene: 8. CDR3 region: CASGRDRASEKLFF. The CDR3 bases are TGTGCCAGCGGCCGGGACAGGGCGAGTGAAAAACTGTTTTTT.

The chain employs TRBV5-1 and TRBJ2-3; D might be TRBD2 (6 bases). The germline gives CDR1 SGHRS, CDR2 YFSETQ. This CDR3 region has 14 residues. V was shortened by 3 bases and J by 5 bases, with 13 bases between the two germline ends. The CDR3, as DNA: TGCGCCAGCAGCTCTGTGGGACTGGTAGATACGCAGTATTTT. It codes for CASSSVGLVDTQYF.